This passage covers 10 T cell receptor beta chains from one sample sequenced in a study of blood T cell repertoires in COVID-19. Measured with immunoSEQ multiplex PCR; TCRdb has only the in-frame clones, and not every one. Of over 150,000 clones listed, approximately 80% are singletons. Sample: peripheral blood. These receptors were taken from an older woman with COVID-19, enrolled during active disease.

This clone was observed a single time. This chain links TRBV3-1 (or the pseudogene TRBV3-2) with TRBJ1-5; D unclear. The CDR3 runs to 14 residues. Between the trimmed V and J ends, which lost 2 bases and 1 base, there was a span of 6 bases. The germline gives CDR1 LGHDT, CDR2 YNNKEL (reference sequence). The chain's CDR3 is CASSQSGSNQPQHF. Written as DNA, the CDR3 is TGTGCCAGCAGCCAATCGGGGAGCAATCAGCCCCAGCATTTT.

This chain joins TRBV3-1 (or the pseudogene TRBV3-2) and TRBJ1-2; the D gene is possibly TRBD1 (5 bases). Deletions cut 0 bases from V and 0 bases from J, with 11 bases between. This CDR3 is built from 16 residues. Germline V CDR1 and CDR2: LGHDT, YNNKEL (reference sequence). The CDR3 coding sequence is TGTGCCAGCAGCCAAGATTCGAGACAGCCTAACTATGGCTACACCTTC. Protein product: CASSQDSRQPNYGYTF.

The chain joins TRBV6-5 to TRBJ1-6; no definite D call. V dropped 7 bases and J dropped 8 bases, with 18 bases sitting between them. Germline V CDR1 and CDR2: MNHEY, SVGAGI. The CDR3 sequence is 15 residues long. The CDR3 DNA reads TGTGCCAGCACCCCCTCACACCCCCGGGATTCACCCCTCCACTTT. Translating gives CASTPSHPRDSPLHF.

The chain employs TRBV6-1 and TRBJ1-3; TRBD1 matches 8 bases. V shed 4 bases and J 1 base; nucleotides not matched to a gene: 9. The germline V gene encodes CDR1 MNHNS and CDR2 SASEGT. There are 17 residues in the CDR3. This CDR3 reads CASSAVRGQLSGNTIYF. CDR3 in DNA: TGTGCCAGCAGTGCAGTCAGGGGGCAATTATCTGGAAACACCATATATTTT.

The CDR3 sequence: CASSLGQSQETQYF. The CDR3, as DNA: TGTGCCAGCAGCCTCGGACAGTCACAAGAGACCCAGTACTTC. The chain employs TRBV5-4 and TRBJ2-5; TRBD1 is a possible D gene (6 bases). In germline, CDR1 is SGHNT, CDR2 YYREEE (reference sequence). This CDR3 region has 14 residues. The V gene lost 4 bases and the J gene lost 2 bases, with 12 bases spanning the gap.

The chain uses TRBV11-1 and TRBJ2-5; D may be TRBD2 (6 bases). Germline V CDR1 and CDR2: SGHAT, FQDESV (reference sequence). The ends were cut back, 2 bases at V and 5 bases at J, with 12 bases in the middle. There are 14 residues in the CDR3. The CDR3 region has the DNA TGTGCCAGCAGCTTATCCGGAGGGCGGGAGACCCAGTACTTC. Translation gives CASSLSGGRETQYF.

The rearrangement links TRBV4-2 to TRBJ1-2, with D perhaps TRBD1 (5 bases). Trimming took 3 bases from V and 3 from J, leaving 11 bases between them. The CDR3 runs to 14 residues. CDR1 is LGHNA, CDR2 YNFKEQ, per germline. The CDR3 DNA reads TGTGCCAGCAGCCACGGGGGTTCCGACTATGGCTACACCTTC. Translated: CASSHGGSDYGYTF.

V and J are TRBV30 and TRBJ1-2, with D perhaps TRBD1 (5 bases). This CDR3 comprises 13 residues. Germline V gives CDR1 GTSNPN, CDR2 SVGIG (reference sequence). Trimming took off 5 bases at V and 2 bases at J, with 12 bases between the two ends. This CDR3 reads CAWDSFYNYGYTF. The CDR3 coding sequence is TGTGCCTGGGACAGTTTTTACAACTATGGCTACACCTTC.

The chain is built from TRBV3-1 (or the pseudogene TRBV3-2) and TRBJ1-3, with D perhaps TRBD1 (6 bases). Germline V CDR1 and CDR2: LGHDT, YNNKEL (reference sequence). CDR3 length equals 15 residues. The V and J ends lost 0 bases and 4 bases respectively, with 10 bases between them. The CDR3 DNA sequence: TGTGCCAGCAGCCAAGACTACAGGGTGGGAAACACCATATATTTT. This codes for CASSQDYRVGNTIYF.

J is TRBJ2-2 and V is TRBV6-1; TRBD1 matches at 8 bases. This CDR3 region has 19 residues. V was clipped by 4 bases and J by 3 bases; unmatched bases: 16. Germline loops: CDR1 MNHNS, CDR2 SASEGT. CDR3 DNA: TGTGCCAGCAGTGTCTCCTATCCAGGGGGCCGGAGGGACACCGGGGAGCTGTTTTTT. It yields the protein CASSVSYPGGRRDTGELFF.